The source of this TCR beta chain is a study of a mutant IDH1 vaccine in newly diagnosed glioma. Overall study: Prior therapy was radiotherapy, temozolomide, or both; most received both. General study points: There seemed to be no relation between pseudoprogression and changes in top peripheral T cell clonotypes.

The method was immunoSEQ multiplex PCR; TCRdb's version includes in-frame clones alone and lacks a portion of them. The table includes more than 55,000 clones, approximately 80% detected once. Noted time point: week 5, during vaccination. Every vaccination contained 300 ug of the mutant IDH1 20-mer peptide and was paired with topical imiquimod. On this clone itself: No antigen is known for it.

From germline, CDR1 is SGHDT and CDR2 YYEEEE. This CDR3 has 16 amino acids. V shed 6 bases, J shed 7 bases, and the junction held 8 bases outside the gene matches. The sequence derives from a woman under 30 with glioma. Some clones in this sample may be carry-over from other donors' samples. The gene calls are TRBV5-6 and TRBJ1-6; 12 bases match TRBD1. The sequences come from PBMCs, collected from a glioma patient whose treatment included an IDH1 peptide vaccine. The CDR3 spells CASTPGQGAKNSPLHF. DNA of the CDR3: TGTGCCAGCACCCCGGGACAGGGGGCGAAAAATTCACCCCTCCACTTT.